This T cell receptor beta chain was documented in a study of cytomegalovirus exposure and HLA in healthy donors. V lost 6 bases and J 1 base, leaving 10 bases between the germline ends. The CDR3 loop spans 13 amino acids. CDR1 WSHSY and CDR2 SAAADI come from the germline V gene. Researchers ran the PCR with 60 Vbeta and 13 Jbeta primers. Method: immunoSEQ multiplex PCR; TCRdb's copy keeps in-frame clones and lacks some. The table records around 170,000 clones, over 75% of them present only once. Sequencing used PBMCs. The chain recombines TRBV10-2 with TRBJ2-7; D not certain. The sequence came from a man between 35 and 55 years old in good health and CMV-seropositive. The CDR3 region has the DNA TGCGCCAGCAGCTCGAGGCGGTCCTACGAGCAGTACTTC. Translating gives CASSSRRSYEQYF.